The present T cell receptor (beta chain) was sequenced within a study of OX40 agonist ivuxolimab in advanced cancers. Study-wide background: The study treated patients with ivuxolimab, an agonistic anti-OX40 (CD134) antibody.

Findings and limits, study-wide: CD4+ and CD8+ T cells in blood underwent clonal expansion by week 6 at 0.1 to 3.0 mg/kg.

J gave up 2 bases and V 3 bases, and 4 bases lay outside the gene matches. Germline V lookup: CDR1 KGHSY, CDR2 FQNENV. The CDR3 runs 14 residues. For this clone: The antigen is unknown.

The cohort excluded patients with autoimmune disease history or systemic immunosuppression. Some clones are missing from TCRdb's copy, which holds only in-frame ones; the method was immunoSEQ multiplex PCR. In the table there are more than 25,000 clones, 80% to 90% of which are singletons. The sample here was CD4+ or CD8+ T cells sorted from blood, taken in a trial of the OX40 agonist ivuxolimab. This TCR was sampled from an adult with an advanced solid tumor such as melanoma, head and neck, liver or kidney cancer. V gene TRBV16 combines with J gene TRBJ2-7; the match to TRBD2 covers 7 bases. This CDR3 reads CASSQFLAAYEQYF. CDR3 DNA sequence: TGTGCCAGCAGCCAGTTTCTAGCGGCCTACGAGCAGTACTTC.